A single sample gave rise to the 23 T cell receptor beta chains below, sequenced in a study of regulatory T cells in long-lasting Graves disease. For TCR beta, libraries came from iRepertoire HTBI primers and Arm-PCR of CDR3 regions. One entry per CDR3 protein, called by TCRdb with MiXCR from the multiplex PCR reads. In the table there are 550,000 or so distinct CDR3 sequences, more than 10% of which are singletons. As to time point: newly diagnosed GD, antithyroid drugs for less than 3 months. From RNA extracted from PBMCs, the TCR library was made. This same sample was also taken into another study, of T cells in Graves' hyperthyroidism and ophthalmopathy.

The specimen was peripheral blood mononuclear cells (PBMCs), collected at new diagnosis, from a patient treated with antithyroid drugs. The receptors originated from a woman aged 25 to 39 with Graves disease.

The V gene is TRBV28, the J gene TRBJ1-5; no definite D call. The length of the CDR3 is 13 residues. V was pared by 6 bases and J by 6 bases, with 12 bases between. Germline V CDR1 and CDR2: MDHEN, SYDVKM. The CDR3 here is CASRLGLVQPQHF. The CDR3 DNA reads as TGTGCCAGCAGGCTCGGTCTAGTTCAGCCCCAGCATTTT.

Remarks on this clonotype: This may stem from a read error, because a much larger clone lies one nucleotide away. The rearrangement uses TRBV30 and TRBJ2-7, with 7 bases identical to TRBD1. The V gene's germline CDR1 is GTSNPN and CDR2 SVGIG (reference sequence). The CDR3 consists of 14 residues. Trimming at V came to 4 bases and at J to 2 bases, leaving 8 bases not matched to a gene. CDR3: CAWKRDRSPYEQYF. The CDR3 bases are TGTGCCTGGAAACGGGACAGAAGCCCCTACGAGCAGTACTTC.

This clonotype has just a few counts. At one end, the junction sequence differs from germline, possibly due to a read error. J is TRBJ2-1 and V is TRBV12-3 or TRBV12-4; D remains ambiguous. This CDR3 has 14 amino acids. CDR3 bases: TGTGCCACCAGTGACCTAGGGCCGAACAATGAGCAGTTCTTC. It encodes CATSDLGPNNEQFF.

In this sample, this clonotype turned up many times. The chain carries TRBV28 and TRBJ1-2, with unresolved D. V gave up 2 bases and J gave up 8 bases, with 24 bases separating them. The length of the CDR3 is 17 residues. Germline V lookup: CDR1 MDHEN, CDR2 SYDVKM. This CDR3 reads CASSLGSPGGVQGGYTF. CDR3 bases: TGTGCCAGCAGTTTAGGGTCCCCGGGTGGGGTTCAAGGAGGCTACACCTTC.

This clonotype appeared many times. This chain uses TRBV12-3 or TRBV12-4 with TRBJ2-7, with D perhaps TRBD2 (5 bases). The CDR3 totals 13 residues. V was pared by 2 bases and J by 7 bases, with 12 bases between. For the CDR3, the DNA is TGTGCCAGCAGTTTATTGCTAGCCGGTGAGCAGTACTTC. It encodes CASSLLLAGEQYF.

This clonotype was detected ten times or more. The CDR3: CATSDQPSDNEQFF. The CDR3 nucleotides are TGTGCCACCAGTGACCAGCCGTCGGACAATGAGCAGTTCTTC. This chain uses TRBV24-1 with TRBJ2-1; D gene uncertain. The CDR3 runs to 14 residues. Trimming pared 4 bases from V and 5 bases from J, leaving 11 bases between. Looked up from germline, CDR1 is KGHDR and CDR2 is SFDVKD.

The sample holds a few counts of this clonotype. This CDR3 fails to terminate in the conserved phenylalanine or tryptophan, so it likely reflects a read error. It is unclear where the CDR3 begins or ends on the DNA, so no DNA is shown, and the CDR3 is as TCRdb lists it. The CDR3 loop is CASSYPYSQGVG. V gene TRBV6-5 combines with J gene TRBJ1-5; whether TRBD1, the table's D call, matches the DNA was not checked. The CDR3 is 12 residues long, ends included. The germline gives CDR1 MNHEY, CDR2 SVGAGI.

Regarding this clonotype: With only one base between it and a far larger clone, this is likely a read error. The conserved final phenylalanine or tryptophan is absent from the CDR3, which likely points to a read error. The rearrangement uses TRBV11-2 and TRBJ1-2; D uncertain. CDR3 size: 13 residues. Germline assignment: CDR1 SGHAT and CDR2 FQNNGV. V lost 1 base and J 8 bases, leaving 11 bases between the germline ends. The CDR3 DNA reads TGTGCCAGCAGCTTAGGACTCACGGGCGGCTACACCGTC. Its translation is CASSLGLTGGYTV.

This clonotype was detected ten times or more. The chain recombines TRBV2 with TRBJ1-1; tentative D call: TRBD1 (6 bases). Deletions cut 2 bases from V and 8 bases from J, with 12 bases between. Germline assignment: CDR1 SNHLY and CDR2 FYNNEI. The CDR3 covers 13 residues. CDR3 amino acids: CASSERGGDEAFF. For the CDR3, the DNA is TGTGCCAGCAGTGAAAGGGGGGGGGACGAAGCTTTCTTT.

Ten or more counts support this clonotype. The chain is built from TRBV6-2 or TRBV6-3 and TRBJ2-1, with TRBD1 as a possible D gene (6 bases). The CDR3 runs 13 residues. The germline CDR1 and CDR2 sequences are MNHEY and SVGEGT. The V end lost 8 bases, the J end lost 0 bases, and 8 bases lay between the germline ends. CDR3 DNA sequence: TGTGCCAGCGGACAGAGCTCCTACAATGAGCAGTTCTTC. This encodes CASGQSSYNEQFF.

This clonotype was detected many times. The chain employs TRBV6-1 and TRBJ2-3, with TRBD1 matching 9 bases. The CDR3 runs to 15 residues. Unmatched junction bases numbered 4, after V lost 6 bases and J lost 0 bases. Germline CDR1 and CDR2: MNHNS and SASEGT. DNA of the CDR3: TGTGCCAGCAGACAGGGGGCGATAAGCACAGATACGCAGTATTTT. Its translation: CASRQGAISTDTQYF.

This clonotype was observed a few times. The chain carries TRBV20-1 and TRBJ1-1; the D is unclear. CDR1 and CDR2 from the germline V gene are DFQATT and SNEGSKA (reference sequence). V was cut by 0 bases and J by 3 bases, with 2 bases left in between. The CDR3 extends over 11 amino acids. The CDR3 DNA reads TGCAGTGCTAGAGATTACACTGAAGCTTTCTTT. Translation: CSARDYTEAFF.

The chain is built from TRBV27 and TRBJ1-5; 7 nucleotides line up with TRBD1. Unmatched junction bases numbered 5, after V lost 1 base and J lost 5 bases. CDR3 length: 15 residues. The V gene's germline CDR1 is MNHEY and CDR2 SMNVEV (reference sequence). CDR3 sequence: CASSLYSGGYQPQHF. The CDR3, as DNA: TGTGCCAGCAGTTTATATTCAGGGGGGTATCAGCCCCAGCATTTT.

This clonotype was seen ten or more times. The J gene is TRBJ2-7, the V gene TRBV2; D might be TRBD2 (6 bases). V lost 8 bases and J 6 bases, leaving 11 bases between the germline ends. The CDR3 runs 11 residues. The germline V gene encodes CDR1 SNHLY and CDR2 FYNNEI. The chain's CDR3 is CASLLAGEQYF. The CDR3 DNA sequence: TGTGCCAGCTTACTAGCCGGCGAGCAGTACTTC. Looking up the rest from reference TRBV2 and TRBJ2-7 gives the full variable domain: EPEVTQTPSHQVTQMGQEVILRCVPISNHLYFYWYRQILGQKVEFLVSFYNNEISEKSEIFDDQFSVERPDGSNFTLKIRSTKLEDSAMYFCASLLAGEQYFGPGTRLTVT.

Comments on this clonotype: A much larger clone lies a single base off, so this may be a read error. The conserved final phenylalanine or tryptophan is absent from the CDR3, which likely points to a read error. The V and J genes are TRBV28 and TRBJ2-6, with D possibly being TRBD1 (6 bases). The CDR3 is 20 residues long. The germline V gene encodes CDR1 MDHEN and CDR2 SYDVKM. The V and J ends lost 4 bases and 2 bases respectively, with 24 bases between them. The CDR3 region is CASSSNSLRLQGTGANVLTL. The CDR3 DNA sequence: TGTGCCAGCAGTTCAAACTCCTTACGCCTACAGGGCACTGGGGCCAACGTCCTGACTCTC.

This clonotype was counted at least ten times. The rearrangement joins TRBV27 to TRBJ1-2; tentative D call: TRBD1 (6 bases). V was clipped by 8 bases and J by 4 bases, with 14 bases between them. The CDR3 consists of 13 residues. In germline, CDR1 is MNHEY, CDR2 SMNVEV (reference sequence). CDR3 sequence (DNA): TGTGCCAGCGGAATCAGGGGATTCTATGGCTACACCTTC. Encoded protein: CASGIRGFYGYTF.

This clonotype appeared a few times. The chain recombines TRBV30 with TRBJ1-6; no firm D call. CDR1 GTSNPN and CDR2 SVGIG come from the germline V gene (reference sequence). Trimming pared 4 bases from V and 14 bases from J, leaving 12 bases between. This CDR3 is 11 amino acids long. The CDR3 here is CAWIGFGALHF. The CDR3 DNA sequence: TGTGCCTGGATTGGCTTTGGGGCCCTCCACTTT.

In this sample, this clonotype turned up many times. The CDR3: CASSIISGRPNTEAFF. CDR3 sequence (DNA): TGTGCCAGTAGTATTATCTCCGGACGGCCGAACACTGAAGCTTTCTTT. The V gene is TRBV19, the J gene TRBJ1-1, with no clear D. CDR1 is LNHDA and CDR2 is SQIVND in the germline V gene (reference sequence). Deletions cut 3 bases from V and 1 base from J, with 15 bases between. The CDR3 is 16 amino acids.

This clonotype was found many times. The rearrangement joins TRBV28 to TRBJ2-7; 7 bases fit TRBD2. The CDR3 sequence is 12 residues long. Germline CDR1 and CDR2: MDHEN and SYDVKM. The J segment lost 3 bases and the V segment lost 6 bases, leaving 2 bases of the junction unmatched. CDR3 sequence reads: CASSAGDYEQYF. DNA of the CDR3: TGTGCCAGCAGCGCGGGAGACTACGAGCAGTACTTC.

V usage is TRBV30 and J usage is TRBJ2-1; no reliable D call. The CDR3 runs 12 residues. Germline V gives CDR1 GTSNPN, CDR2 SVGIG (reference sequence). Trimming left V 4 bases short and J 6 bases short, with 10 bases between. The CDR3 loop is CAWNLATNEQFF. DNA of the CDR3: TGTGCCTGGAATTTGGCGACCAATGAGCAGTTCTTC.

This chain connects TRBV7-2 to TRBJ2-7; possible D gene TRBD2, 7 bases. V was shortened by 5 bases and J by 6 bases, with 17 bases between the two germline ends. From germline, CDR1 is SGHTA and CDR2 FQGNSA. The CDR3 contains 14 residues. The CDR3 here is CASSPFGGAPEQYF. The CDR3 DNA sequence: TGTGCCAGCAGCCCCTTTGGGGGGGCCCCCGAGCAGTACTTC.

The sample holds many counts of this clonotype. The rearrangement links TRBV6-2 or TRBV6-3 to TRBJ2-2; 7 nucleotides line up with TRBD1. The CDR3 contains 15 residues. The germline V gene has CDR1 MNHEY and CDR2 SVGEGT. V shed 2 bases and J 5 bases; nucleotides not matched to a gene: 5. The CDR3, as DNA: TGTGCCAGCAGTTACGACGGACAGGCGACCGGGGAGCTGTTTTTT. It specifies CASSYDGQATGELFF.

This clonotype was observed many times. The chain employs TRBV2 and TRBJ2-7; perhaps TRBD2 as D (5 bases). The CDR3 loop spans 11 amino acids. CDR1 and CDR2 from the germline V gene are SNHLY and FYNNEI. V lost 3 bases, J lost 9 bases, and 9 bases lay in between. CDR3 in DNA: TGTGCCAGCAGTGATCTAGCTTTGCAGTACTTC. Translated: CASSDLALQYF.